Shown below are 20 T cell receptor beta chains from a single sample sequenced in a study of blood T cell repertoires in COVID-19. Sequencing was performed with immunoSEQ multiplex PCR; in TCRdb, only in-frame clones are kept and a portion is missing. The sample shows under 150,000 clones, over 70% of them seen only once. The sample taken for sequencing was peripheral blood. The receptors were sampled from a man aged 45-60 years with active COVID-19.

The V gene is TRBV7-6, the J gene TRBJ2-2; 8 bases are shared with TRBD2. The CDR3 consists of 16 residues. The J segment lost 1 base and the V segment lost 5 bases, leaving 6 bases of the junction unmatched. Per the germline V gene, CDR1 is SGHVS and CDR2 is FNYEAQ. The CDR3 is CASSVPGLGNTGELFF. The CDR3 DNA reads as TGTGCCAGCAGCGTCCCGGGACTAGGGAACACCGGGGAGCTGTTTTTT.

V usage is TRBV5-5 and J usage is TRBJ2-2, with D perhaps TRBD1 (5 bases). The ends were cut back, 6 bases at V and 7 bases at J, with 22 bases in the middle. The CDR3 is 16 amino acids. Germline V gene data show CDR1 as SGHKS and CDR2 as YYEKEE (reference sequence). The CDR3 nucleotides are TGTGCCAGCACCCAGCACCCGAATAGGGGTGGCGGGGAGCTGTTTTTT. This encodes CASTQHPNRGGGELFF.

This chain links TRBV2 with TRBJ2-2; D might be TRBD1 (5 bases). Germline V gene sequence: CDR1 SNHLY, CDR2 FYNNEI. Between the trimmed V and J ends, which lost 4 bases and 1 base, there was a span of 10 bases. There are 15 residues in the CDR3. CDR3 region: CASSAAGLNTGELFF. CDR3 DNA sequence: TGTGCCAGCAGTGCCGCAGGGCTGAACACCGGGGAGCTGTTTTTT.

This clone was detected a few times. The chain uses TRBV9 and TRBJ2-2; 8 nucleotides match TRBD1. This CDR3 contains 16 residues. The germline gives CDR1 SGDLS, CDR2 YYNGEE. V was pared by 4 bases and J by 1 base, with 6 bases of the junction left unmatched. The CDR3 DNA is TGTGCCAGCAGCCCGCGCGGACAGGGGAACACCGGGGAGCTGTTTTTT. It yields the protein CASSPRGQGNTGELFF.

The V call is TRBV7-9, the J call TRBJ1-1; weak D call: TRBD1 (6 bases). Germline loops: CDR1 SEHNR, CDR2 FQNEAQ (reference sequence). V lost 11 bases to trimming and J lost 1 base, with 11 bases between them. This CDR3 is 12 amino acids long. The CDR3 nucleotides read TGTGCCTCAGACAGGCCGAACACTGAAGCTTTCTTT. Translating gives CASDRPNTEAFF.

This chain connects TRBV30 to TRBJ2-3, with 8 bases that match TRBD2. The V segment lost 4 bases and the J segment 3 bases; nucleotides outside the gene matches: 6. Germline lookup yields CDR1 GTSNPN and CDR2 SVGIG (reference sequence). CDR3 length equals 14 residues. The CDR3 loop is CAWKVRGGTDTQYF. The DNA of the CDR3 is TGTGCCTGGAAGGTACGGGGGGGTACAGATACGCAGTATTTT. Combining the CDR3 with reference TRBV30 and TRBJ2-3 gives the whole variable domain SQTIHQWPATLVQPVGSPLSLECTVEGTSNPNLYWYRQAAGRGLQLLFYSVGIGQISSEVPQNLSASRPQDRQFILSSKKLLLSDSGFYLCAWKVRGGTDTQYFGPGTRLTVL.

The chain is built from TRBV7-2 and TRBJ1-6; D gene uncertain. This CDR3 contains 14 residues. Trimming took off 1 base at V and 7 bases at J, with 8 bases between the two ends. Germline V gene data show CDR1 as SGHTA and CDR2 as FQGNSA. The CDR3 nucleotides are TGTGCCAGCAGCTTAGGACTAAGGAATTCACCCCTCCACTTT. Translation: CASSLGLRNSPLHF.

This chain uses TRBV5-1 with TRBJ2-3; 10 nucleotides align to TRBD2. The trim removed 3 bases at V and 3 bases at J, leaving 13 bases unmatched. The germline V gene has CDR1 SGHRS and CDR2 YFSETQ. CDR3 size: 18 residues. The CDR3 coding sequence is TGCGCCAGCAGCTCTCTGAGCGGGGGGGCCTTGGGGACAGATACGCAGTATTTT. Translating it yields CASSSLSGGALGTDTQYF.

This clone was seen once. The chain joins TRBV11-3 to TRBJ2-1, with TRBD1 identical over 8 bases. The CDR3 extends over 19 amino acids. The V and J ends lost 3 bases and 4 bases, in that order; junction bases with no gene match: 17. The germline CDR1 and CDR2 sequences are SGHNT and YENEEA. The CDR3, as DNA: TGTGCCAGCAGCTTTTTAAGGGGGAAGTGGGACAGGAGGTACAATGAGCAGTTCTTC. Translated, it gives CASSFLRGKWDRRYNEQFF.

This chain uses TRBV7-2 with TRBJ2-1, with D possibly TRBD1 on 7 matching bases. This CDR3 is 14 amino acids long. The germline V and J ends were trimmed by 5 bases and 15 bases, with 23 bases remaining between them. Germline CDR1 and CDR2: SGHTA and FQGNSA. The DNA of the CDR3 is TGTGCCAGCAGCCCAGAGGCAGGGGGGAGGCGGTGGTTCTTC. This gives the protein CASSPEAGGRRWFF.

The rearrangement links TRBV23-1 to TRBJ1-4, with D possibly TRBD1 on 6 matching bases. TRBV23-1 carries the ORF label, with uncertain function. Trimming left V 4 bases short and J 7 bases short, with 25 bases between. CDR3 length: 18 residues. The CDR3 region is CASSRVPRGHSTVEKLFF. Here the CDR3 DNA reads TGCGCCAGCAGTCGAGTCCCCAGGGGACATTCTACGGTTGAAAAACTGTTTTTT.

V and J are TRBV6-1 and TRBJ2-3; TRBD2 agrees at 8 bases. The length of the CDR3 is 16 residues. Germline CDR1 MNHNS, CDR2 SASEGT. Unmatched junction bases numbered 8, after V lost 3 bases and J lost 3 bases. The CDR3 DNA reads TGTGCCAGCAGTGATGCGGGGGGCGTTGGGACAGATACGCAGTATTTT. This gives the protein CASSDAGGVGTDTQYF.

The genes are TRBV5-5 and TRBJ1-1; D is possibly TRBD1 (5 bases). The CDR3 covers 14 residues. Germline V CDR1 and CDR2: SGHKS, YYEKEE (reference sequence). Trimming shortened V by 1 base and J by 2 bases, and 9 bases separated the two germline ends. The CDR3 DNA reads TGTGCCAGCAGCTTGTGGCAGGGTAACACTGAAGCTTTCTTT. Protein sequence: CASSLWQGNTEAFF. Using reference TRBV5-5 and TRBJ1-1 for the parts outside the CDR3, the full variable domain is DAGVTQSPTHLIKTRGQQVTLRCSPISGHKSVSWYQQVLGQGPQFIFQYYEKEERGRGNFPDRFSARQFPNYSSELNVNALLLGDSALYLCASSLWQGNTEAFFGQGTRLTVV.

V and J are TRBV2 and TRBJ1-5, with TRBD1 as a possible D gene (6 bases). The CDR3 extends over 14 amino acids. Germline-derived CDR1 and CDR2 are SNHLY and FYNNEI. The V end was cut by 6 bases, the J end by 4 bases, with 13 bases between. The CDR3 here is CASREQGNNQPQHF. CDR3 coding DNA: TGTGCCAGCAGGGAACAGGGAAATAATCAGCCCCAGCATTTT.

The chain couples TRBV4-3 to TRBJ2-1, with 8 positions matching TRBD2. This CDR3 is built from 16 residues. Per the germline V gene, CDR1 is LGHNA and CDR2 is YSLEER. With V trimmed by 0 bases and J by 6 bases, 7 bases remained unmatched. In DNA form, the CDR3 reads TGCGCCAGCAGCCAAGACGGCGGGGGGTACTTCAATGAGCAGTTCTTC. This codes for CASSQDGGGYFNEQFF.

The genes are TRBV4-1 and TRBJ2-5; 9 bases line up with TRBD2. The CDR3 is 17 residues long. Germline V gene sequence: CDR1 MGHRA, CDR2 YSYEKL. V was clipped by 1 base and J by 1 base; unmatched bases: 7. The CDR3 is CASSQVERGAPQETQYF. CDR3 nucleotide sequence: TGCGCCAGCAGCCAAGTGGAGCGGGGGGCCCCCCAAGAGACCCAGTACTTC.

This clone was observed a few times. The DNA for the CDR3 is TGTGCCACCAACCAAGACAGGGGGCGAAACGAGCAGTACTTC. This codes for CATNQDRGRNEQYF. This sequence joins TRBV15 and TRBJ2-7; 10 bases are shared with TRBD1. This CDR3 is 14 amino acids long. V lost 7 bases to trimming and J lost 5 bases; unmatched junction nucleotides: 8. The germline V gene encodes CDR1 LNHNV and CDR2 YYDKDF (reference sequence).

The V and J genes are TRBV18 and TRBJ1-1, with D tentatively TRBD1 (5 bases). Trimming stripped 6 bases from V and 3 bases from J, with 11 bases between. The CDR3 length is 13 residues. Germline values: CDR1 KGHSH, CDR2 LQKENI. The DNA for the CDR3 is TGTGCCAGCTCCCCGCCGGGGGACACTGAAGCTTTCTTT. The encoded protein is CASSPPGDTEAFF.

The chain carries TRBV9 and TRBJ1-1; 7 bases fit TRBD1. V was clipped by 3 bases and J by 1 base; unmatched bases: 3. This CDR3 contains 14 residues. Germline V gives CDR1 SGDLS, CDR2 YYNGEE. This chain's CDR3 is CASSAGTANTEAFF. In nucleotides, the CDR3 is TGTGCCAGCAGCGCCGGGACAGCGAACACTGAAGCTTTCTTT. The complete variable domain, with remaining parts taken from reference TRBV9 and TRBJ1-1, reads DSGVTQTPKHLITATGQRVTLRCSPRSGDLSVYWYQQSLDQGLQFLIQYYNGEERAKGNILERFSAQQFPDLHSELNLSSLELGDSALYFCASSAGTANTEAFFGQGTRLTVV.

The rearrangement joins TRBV5-4 to TRBJ2-2; 7 nucleotides line up with TRBD1. This CDR3 is 15 amino acids long. The germline V gene has CDR1 SGHNT and CDR2 YYREEE (reference sequence). The V segment lost 0 bases and the J segment 7 bases; nucleotides outside the gene matches: 6. The CDR3 loop reads CASSLGTGIGGELFF. The CDR3 bases are TGTGCCAGCAGCTTGGGGACAGGAATAGGCGGGGAGCTGTTTTTT. Filled out from reference TRBV5-4 and TRBJ2-2, the complete variable domain reads ETGVTQSPTHLIKTRGQQVTLRCSSQSGHNTVSWYQQALGQGPQFIFQYYREEENGRGNFPPRFSGLQFPNYSSELNVNALELDDSALYLCASSLGTGIGGELFFGEGSRLTVL.